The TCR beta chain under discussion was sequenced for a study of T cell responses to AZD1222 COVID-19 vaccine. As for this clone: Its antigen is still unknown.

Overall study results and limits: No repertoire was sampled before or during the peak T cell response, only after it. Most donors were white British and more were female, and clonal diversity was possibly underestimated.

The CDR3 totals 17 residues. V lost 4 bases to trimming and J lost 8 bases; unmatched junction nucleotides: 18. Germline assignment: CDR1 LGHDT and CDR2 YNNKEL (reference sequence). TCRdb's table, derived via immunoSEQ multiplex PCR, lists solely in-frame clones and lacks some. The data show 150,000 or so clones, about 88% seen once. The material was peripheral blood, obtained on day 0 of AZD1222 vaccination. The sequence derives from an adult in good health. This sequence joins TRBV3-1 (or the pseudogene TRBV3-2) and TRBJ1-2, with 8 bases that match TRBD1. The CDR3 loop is CASSLLGQGRWNLGYTF. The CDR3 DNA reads TGTGCCAGCAGCCTCTTAGGACAGGGAAGATGGAACTTGGGCTACACCTTC.